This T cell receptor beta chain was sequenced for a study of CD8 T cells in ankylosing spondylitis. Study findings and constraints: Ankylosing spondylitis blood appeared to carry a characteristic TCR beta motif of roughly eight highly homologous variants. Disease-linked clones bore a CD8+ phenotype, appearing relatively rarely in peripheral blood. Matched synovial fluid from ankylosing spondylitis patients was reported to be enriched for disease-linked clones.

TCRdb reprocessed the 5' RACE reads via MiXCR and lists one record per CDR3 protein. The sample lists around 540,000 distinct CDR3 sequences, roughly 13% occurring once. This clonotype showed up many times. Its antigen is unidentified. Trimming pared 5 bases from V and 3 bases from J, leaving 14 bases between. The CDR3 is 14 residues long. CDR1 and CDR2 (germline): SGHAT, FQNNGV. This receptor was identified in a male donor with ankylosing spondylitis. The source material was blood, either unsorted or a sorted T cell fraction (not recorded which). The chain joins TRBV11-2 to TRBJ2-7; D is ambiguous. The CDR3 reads CASSRTGPSYEQYF. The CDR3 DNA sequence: TGTGCCAGCAGCCGCACCGGGCCCAGCTACGAGCAGTACTTC.